This T cell receptor (beta chain) was captured in a study of post-analysis software for immune sequencing data. Researchers reported that TCR beta cDNA libraries carried unique molecular identifiers. TCRdb called the PCR reads again in MiXCR, with one record for every CDR3 protein. Of about 620,000 distinct CDR3 sequences in the sample, roughly 46% were seen once. Study conclusions and caveats: Higher frequency in patients than in controls was seen for five TRBV segments, with TRBV5-6, TRBV5-1 and TRBV20-1 among them. The study found significantly lower normalized Chao1 diversity in multiple sclerosis patients than in controls.

Notes on this clonotype: The antigen is unknown.

V was clipped by 8 bases and J by 1 base; unmatched bases: 10. This CDR3 region has 16 residues. Germline V gene lookup returns CDR1 MNHEY and CDR2 SVGAGI. The origin of this receptor is a girl under 18 with multiple sclerosis. Sequencing was carried out using blood. The gene calls are TRBV6-5 and TRBJ2-3; 9 nucleotides align to TRBD2. CDR3 sequence: CASGPERGARTDTQYF. The CDR3 coding sequence is TGTGCCAGCGGTCCAGAGCGGGGGGCCCGCACAGATACGCAGTATTTT.